The entry that follows covers one T cell receptor beta chain sequence. What it binds is not known. TCR beta CDR3 regions were amplified from RNA transcripts. HTBI primers were employed in a first-round RT-PCR of the TCR CDR3. Via MiXCR, TCRdb re-called the multiplex PCR reads, giving one row per CDR3 protein. The sample lists almost 50,000 distinct CDR3 sequences; roughly 56% were seen once. In germline, CDR1 is SNHLY, CDR2 FYNNEI. V lost 7 bases and J 5 bases, leaving 14 bases between the germline ends. This CDR3 contains 13 residues. This entry belongs to a study of T cells in Graves' hyperthyroidism and ophthalmopathy. Study-level points and caveats: Blood samples included most of the expanded thyroid clonotypes exceeding 0.001. The model made its ophthalmopathy prediction, and onset followed a median roughly 6.5 months later.

The sequence was collected from a man aged 18 to 30 with Graves' hyperthyroidism. Material for sequencing was peripheral blood or thyroid tissue (not recorded which). The chain employs TRBV2 and TRBJ2-5, with D possibly matching TRBD2 (6 bases). The CDR3 DNA sequence: TGTGCCAGCACCCCCGAGGCGGGGGAGACCCAGTACTTC. This translates into CASTPEAGETQYF.